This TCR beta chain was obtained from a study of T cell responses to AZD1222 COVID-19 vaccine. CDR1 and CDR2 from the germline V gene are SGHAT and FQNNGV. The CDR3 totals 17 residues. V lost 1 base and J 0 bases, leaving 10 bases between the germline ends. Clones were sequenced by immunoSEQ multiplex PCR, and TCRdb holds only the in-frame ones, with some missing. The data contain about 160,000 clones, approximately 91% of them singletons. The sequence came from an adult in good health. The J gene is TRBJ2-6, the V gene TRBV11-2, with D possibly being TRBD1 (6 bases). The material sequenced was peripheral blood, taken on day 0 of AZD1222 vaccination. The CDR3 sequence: CASSLVRGSSGANVLTF. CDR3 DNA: TGTGCCAGCAGCTTAGTCAGGGGCAGCTCTGGGGCCAACGTCCTGACTTTC.